The entry below gives a single T cell receptor beta chain sequence along with its context. The target antigen is unknown. The CDR3 length is 14 residues. CDR1 is SGHDN and CDR2 is FVKESK in the germline V gene. Trimming left V 5 bases short and J 6 bases short, with 17 bases between. The data are from a study of cytomegalovirus exposure and HLA in healthy donors. Study outcomes and limitations: Equally common other TCR beta chains were less clonally expanded than HLA-associated ones, a later analysis found.

With 60 Vbeta and 13 Jbeta primers, the PCR was carried out. The protocol was immunoSEQ multiplex PCR, while the TCRdb copy is restricted to in-frame clones and leaves out a portion. Altogether about 250,000 clones are present, approximately 80% being singletons, with the ten largest covering approximately 0.3%. Unrecorded immune exposures were likely, despite nominal health at sampling. The clonotype originates from a girl aged 2-10 years in good health and CMV-seronegative. Sequencing was carried out using PBMCs. The V gene is TRBV14, the J gene TRBJ2-7; maybe TRBD1 (6 bases). CDR3 sequence: CASSAQGKVFEQYF. The DNA of the CDR3 is TGTGCCAGCAGCGCACAGGGTAAGGTTTTCGAGCAGTACTTC.